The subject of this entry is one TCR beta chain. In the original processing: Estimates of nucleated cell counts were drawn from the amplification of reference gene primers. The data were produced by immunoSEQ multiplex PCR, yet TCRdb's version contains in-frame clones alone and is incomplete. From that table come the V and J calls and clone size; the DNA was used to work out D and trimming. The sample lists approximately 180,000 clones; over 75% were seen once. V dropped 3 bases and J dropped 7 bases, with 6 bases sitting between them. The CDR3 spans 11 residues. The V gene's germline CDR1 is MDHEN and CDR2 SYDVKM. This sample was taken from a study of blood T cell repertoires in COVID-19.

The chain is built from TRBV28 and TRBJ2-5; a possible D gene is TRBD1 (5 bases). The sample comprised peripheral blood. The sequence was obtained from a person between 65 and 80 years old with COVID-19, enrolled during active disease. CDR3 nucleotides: TGTGCCAGCAGTTTTAGGGGGACCCAGTACTTC. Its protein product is CASSFRGTQYF.